This T cell receptor beta chain was recorded in a study of Tregs in tolerant kidney transplant recipients. About the study: A roughly 3-day belatacept mixed lymphocyte reaction, sometimes plus 5-day graft donor restimulation, preceded CD4+CD25+CD127- sorting. Recipient cells were told from donor cells by antibody staining. Study findings and constraints: Biological reproducibility was not directly addressed in this study. Validation in larger populations is needed because few patients were studied.

Sequenced by immunoSEQ multiplex PCR; TCRdb stores in-frame clones only, minus some. The table records approximately 30,000 clones, under 90% of them present only once. V was clipped by 7 bases and J by 4 bases, with 10 bases between them. This CDR3 has 12 amino acids. From germline, CDR1 is LGHNT and CDR2 FRNRAP. Notes on this clone: As yet, its antigen is unknown.

Specimen: Tregs from blood cultured with allogeneic cells. The chain recombines TRBV12-5 with TRBJ1-1, with TRBD1 as a possible D gene (5 bases). This sequence was found in a human donor in good health. CDR3: CASANRPTEAFF. In DNA form, the CDR3 reads TGTGCTAGTGCTAACAGGCCCACTGAAGCTTTCTTT. The full variable domain, completed using reference TRBV12-5 and TRBJ1-1, is DARVTQTPRHKVTEMGQEVTMRCQPILGHNTVFWYRQTMMQGLELLAYFRNRAPLDDSGMPKDRFSAEMPDATLATLKIQPSEPRDSAVYFCASANRPTEAFFGQGTRLTVV.